The rows below give T cell receptor beta chains drawn from one sample of a study of blood T cell repertoires in COVID-19. Produced via immunoSEQ multiplex PCR; TCRdb's table is partial and in-frame only. This repertoire shows some 190,000 clones, over 70% found once; its top ten account for roughly an eighth. Material: PBMCs or T cells enriched from blood (not recorded which). These receptors all come from a man in his fifties or sixties who had been exposed to COVID-19. CDR3s include the opening cysteine and the closing phenylalanine or tryptophan. The D gene is left open where the match is weak. Only part of the rows carry a size: once, few, many, or a class if the clone is expanded.

D	size	V	J	DNA	CDR3
-	few	TRBV30	TRBJ2-7	TGTGCCTGGAGTGGCAGCGGCTACGAGCAGTACTTC	CAWSGSGYEQYF
TRBD1	-	TRBV4-1	TRBJ2-1	TGCGCCAGCAGCCGAGGGACAGGGGGCGGCGATGAGCAGTTCTTC	CASSRGTGGGDEQFF
TRBD2	-	TRBV28	TRBJ2-1	TGTGCCAGCAGTTCCACTACGCCGACTAGCGGGAGGTCCTACAATGAGCAGTTCTTC	CASSSTTPTSGRSYNEQFF
-	-	TRBV19	TRBJ1-5	TGTGCCAGTAGTACCCGGGGAGACAATCAGCCCCAGCATTTT	CASSTRGDNQPQHF
TRBD2	-	TRBV5-1	TRBJ2-2	TGCGCCAGCAGCTTGCCTAGCGGGAGGCAGACCGGGGAGCTGTTTTTT	CASSLPSGRQTGELFF
-	-	TRBV27	TRBJ2-7	TGTGCCAGCAGTGCCGTAGTTTTCTACGAGCAGTACTTC	CASSAVVFYEQYF
TRBD1	-	TRBV7-3	TRBJ2-1	TGTGCCAGCAGTTCAGGGACAGGGGGTAATGAGCAGTTCTTC	CASSSGTGGNEQFF
TRBD2	-	TRBV5-8	TRBJ2-5	TGTGCCAGCAGCTTGTTGGCGGGGGGAGAGACCCAGTACTTC	CASSLLAGGETQYF
TRBD1	-	TRBV6-6	TRBJ2-6	TGTGCCAGCAGTCCCCTGGGACAGGGAACTTCTGGGGCCAACGTCCTGACTTTC	CASSPLGQGTSGANVLTF
TRBD1	-	TRBV18	TRBJ1-2	TGTGCCAGCTCAGATTCAGGGGGCCGGGACTATGGCTACACCTTC	CASSDSGGRDYGYTF
-	-	TRBV18	TRBJ1-1	TGTGCCAGCTCACCTTTGGGCCCTAACGACATGAACACTGAAGCTTTCTTT	CASSPLGPNDMNTEAFF
-	-	TRBV5-4	TRBJ2-6	TGTGCCAGCAGCTTCTTCCTCTCTGGGGCCAACGTCCTGACTTTC	CASSFFLSGANVLTF
TRBD1	-	TRBV6-2/TRBV6-3	TRBJ1-1	TGTGCCAGCAGTTACCCCGCTGGACAGGGGATGAACACTGAAGCTTTCTTT	CASSYPAGQGMNTEAFF
TRBD2	-	TRBV10-3	TRBJ2-2	TGTGCCATCAGGGGGACGGCGGGGGGTAACACCGGGGAGCTGTTTTTT	CAIRGTAGGNTGELFF
TRBD1	once	TRBV23-1	TRBJ2-5	TGCGCCAGCAGTCACCCGGACAGGGATTGGTGTCTGCGAGAGACCCAGTACTTC	CASSHPDRDWCLRETQYF
TRBD2	-	TRBV7-2	TRBJ2-7	TGTGCCAGCAGCAAACTAGCGGGAGGAGGCGAGCAGTACTTC	CASSKLAGGGEQYF
-	-	TRBV12-3/TRBV12-4	TRBJ1-5	TGTGCCACCCCCGGTCGGCAGCCCCAGCATTTT	CATPGRQPQHF
TRBD2	-	TRBV11-3	TRBJ2-5	TGTGCCAGCAGCTTGGGACTAGCGCCCCAAGAGACCCAGTACTTC	CASSLGLAPQETQYF
TRBD1	-	TRBV30	TRBJ2-7	TGTGCCTGGAGCCGGACAGGTTGGGGGTACGAGCAGTACTTC	CAWSRTGWGYEQYF
-	few	TRBV7-9	TRBJ2-3	TGTGCCAGCAGCTTAGGGCTAGATACGCAGTATTTT	CASSLGLDTQYF
-	-	TRBV7-2	TRBJ1-6	TGTGCCAGCAGCTTAGATCCAGGTGTTCCACCCCTCCACTTT	CASSLDPGVPPLHF
TRBD2	-	TRBV19	TRBJ2-2	TGTGCCAGTAGTGTTAGCGGGAGGGCCGGCGGGGAGCTGTTTTTT	CASSVSGRAGGELFF
-	-	TRBV10-3	TRBJ1-2	TGTGCCATCAGTGAGGCCCGGGACATCTATGGCTACACCTTC	CAISEARDIYGYTF
-	-	TRBV6-5	TRBJ1-5	TGTGCCAGCAGTTACGGAGGGGTGAATCAGCCCCAGCATTTT	CASSYGGVNQPQHF
-	-	TRBV6-5	TRBJ1-1	TGTGCCAGCAGAATGACAGGGAACACTGAAGCTTTCTTT	CASRMTGNTEAFF
-	-	TRBV18	TRBJ2-1	TGTGCCAGCTCACGCCGGGACTCGATAACAAATGAGCAGTTCTTC	CASSRRDSITNEQFF
-	-	TRBV12-5	TRBJ1-1	TGTGCTAGTGGTTCGTGGGAGGACACTGAAGCTTTCTTT	CASGSWEDTEAFF
-	-	TRBV27	TRBJ2-1	TGTGCCAGCACTGAATCGTCACAGGGTGGGCAGTTCTTC	CASTESSQGGQFF
-	-	TRBV10-3	TRBJ2-1	TGTGCCATCAGTGAGCGGTTGAGTACCAATGAGCAGTTCTTC	CAISERLSTNEQFF
TRBD1	-	TRBV5-4	TRBJ1-3	TGTGCCAGCAGAGGTGTGGGCGACAGGGGAGGAAACACCATATATTTT	CASRGVGDRGGNTIYF
-	few	TRBV27	TRBJ1-3	TGTGCCAGCAGTTTATCGTACCGGGGAAACACCATATATTTT	CASSLSYRGNTIYF
TRBD2	-	TRBV14	TRBJ2-1	TGTGCCAGCAGCAAACTAGCGGGAGGGTATTACAATGAGCAGTTCTTC	CASSKLAGGYYNEQFF
TRBD2	-	TRBV25-1	TRBJ2-6	TGTGCCAGCAGTGGCCTAGCGGGAGTTTGGTCTGGGGCCAACGTCCTGACTTTC	CASSGLAGVWSGANVLTF
-	once	TRBV5-1	TRBJ2-7	TGCGCCAGCAGCTTGGTGTTGCAGGGAACCTACGAGCAGTACTTC	CASSLVLQGTYEQYF
-	once	TRBV25-1	TRBJ1-3	TGTGCCAGCAGCCCCGCGCTGGTTGGAAACACCATATATTTT	CASSPALVGNTIYF
TRBD1	-	TRBV27	TRBJ1-6	TGTGCCAGCAGTTTCCAGGGGGCGTGGAATTCACCCCTCCACTTT	CASSFQGAWNSPLHF
-	-	TRBV6-2/TRBV6-3	TRBJ1-2	TGTGCCAGCAGTTACTCGGCAGAGGACTATGGCTACACCTTC	CASSYSAEDYGYTF
TRBD1	-	TRBV11-2	TRBJ1-4	TGTGCCAGCAGCTTCGGGACAGTCAATGAAAAACTGTTTTTT	CASSFGTVNEKLFF
-	-	TRBV7-2	TRBJ1-3	TGTGCCAGCAGCTCCCGGGACTCTACGCCTGGAAACACCATATATTTT	CASSSRDSTPGNTIYF
TRBD2	-	TRBV19	TRBJ2-2	TGTGCCAGTAGTACCAGAGCGGTCGGGGGAGGGTTCACCGGGGAGCTGTTTTTT	CASSTRAVGGGFTGELFF
TRBD1	-	TRBV28	TRBJ2-7	TGTGCCAGCAGTCTGGGGACAGGGATTGAGCAGTACTTC	CASSLGTGIEQYF
TRBD1	-	TRBV5-1	TRBJ1-3	TGCGCCAGCAGCTTGGGGCGACAGGGGAATTTTGGAAACACCATATATTTT	CASSLGRQGNFGNTIYF
TRBD2	-	TRBV5-6	TRBJ2-5	TGTGCCAGCAGCTTTCCTAGCGGTAGCCCGGAGACCCAGTACTTC	CASSFPSGSPETQYF
-	-	TRBV5-5	TRBJ2-1	TGTGCCAGCAGCTTGGGGGGGGATCTGGTTGAGCAGTTCTTC	CASSLGGDLVEQFF
TRBD1	once	TRBV7-3	TRBJ2-2	TGTGCCAGCAGCCCCATCCCCGGGACAGGGGGTAACACCGGGGAGCTGTTTTTT	CASSPIPGTGGNTGELFF
TRBD1	-	TRBV19	TRBJ1-6	TGTGCCACCCAGACAGGGGGCGCGTCCGGTTCACCCCTCCACTTT	CATQTGGASGSPLHF
-	once	TRBV2	TRBJ2-1	TGTGCCAGCAGTGCCGCGCTAGCTGGCAATGAGCAGTTCTTC	CASSAALAGNEQFF